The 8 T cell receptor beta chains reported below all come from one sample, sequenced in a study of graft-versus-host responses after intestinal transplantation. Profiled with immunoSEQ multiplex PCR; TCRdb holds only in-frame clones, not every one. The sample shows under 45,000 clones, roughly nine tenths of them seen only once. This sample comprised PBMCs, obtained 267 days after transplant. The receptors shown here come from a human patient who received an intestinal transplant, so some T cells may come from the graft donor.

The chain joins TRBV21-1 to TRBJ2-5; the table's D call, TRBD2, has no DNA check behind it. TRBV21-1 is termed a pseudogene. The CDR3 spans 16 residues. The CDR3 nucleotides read TGTGCCAGCGGTCCAAGGCCTAGCGGGGGGCGGGAGACCCAGTACTTC. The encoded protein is CASGPRPSGGRETQYF.

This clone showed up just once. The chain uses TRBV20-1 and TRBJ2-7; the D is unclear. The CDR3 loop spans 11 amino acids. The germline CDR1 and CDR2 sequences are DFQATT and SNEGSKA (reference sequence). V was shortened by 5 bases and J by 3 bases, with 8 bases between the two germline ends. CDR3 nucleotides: TGCAGTGCTTATGACGGCTACGAGCAGTACTTC. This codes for CSAYDGYEQYF.

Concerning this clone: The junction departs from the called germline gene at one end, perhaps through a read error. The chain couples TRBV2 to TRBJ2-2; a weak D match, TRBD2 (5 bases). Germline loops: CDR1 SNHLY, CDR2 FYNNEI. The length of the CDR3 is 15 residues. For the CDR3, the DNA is TGTGCCAGCAGTGTTCTGGAGGCGAACACCGGGGAGCCGTTTTTT. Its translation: CASSVLEANTGEPFF.

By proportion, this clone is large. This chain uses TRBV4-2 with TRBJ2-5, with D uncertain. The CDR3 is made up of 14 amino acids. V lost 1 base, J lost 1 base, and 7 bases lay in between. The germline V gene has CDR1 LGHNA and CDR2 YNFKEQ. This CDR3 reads CASSQVVLQETQYF. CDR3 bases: TGTGCCAGCAGCCAAGTTGTCCTCCAAGAGACCCAGTACTTC.

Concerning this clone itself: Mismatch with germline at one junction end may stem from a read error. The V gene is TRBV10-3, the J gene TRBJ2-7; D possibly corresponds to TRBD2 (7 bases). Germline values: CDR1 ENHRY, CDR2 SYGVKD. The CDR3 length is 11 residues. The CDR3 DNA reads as TGTGCCCCAAGCAAACGGGGGGCGGAGGGCTTC. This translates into CAPSKRGAEGF.

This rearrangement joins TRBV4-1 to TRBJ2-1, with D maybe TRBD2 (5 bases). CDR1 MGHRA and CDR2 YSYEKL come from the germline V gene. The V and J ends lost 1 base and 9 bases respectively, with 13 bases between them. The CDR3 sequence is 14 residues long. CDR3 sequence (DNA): TGCGCCAGCAGCCAAGGACCCCTGGGGAGTGAGCAGTTCTTC. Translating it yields CASSQGPLGSEQFF.

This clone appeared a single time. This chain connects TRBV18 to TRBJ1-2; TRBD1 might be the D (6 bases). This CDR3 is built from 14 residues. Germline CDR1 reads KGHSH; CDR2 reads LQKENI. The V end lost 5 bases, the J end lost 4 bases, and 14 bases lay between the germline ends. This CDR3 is CASSFATGSYGYTF. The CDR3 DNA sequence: TGTGCCAGCTCATTTGCGACAGGCAGCTATGGCTACACCTTC. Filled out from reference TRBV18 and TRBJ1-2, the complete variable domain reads NAGVMQNPRHLVRRRGQEARLRCSPMKGHSHVYWYRQLPEEGLKFMVYLQKENIIDESGMPKERFSAEFPKEGPSILRIQQVVRGDSAAYFCASSFATGSYGYTFGSGTRLTVV.

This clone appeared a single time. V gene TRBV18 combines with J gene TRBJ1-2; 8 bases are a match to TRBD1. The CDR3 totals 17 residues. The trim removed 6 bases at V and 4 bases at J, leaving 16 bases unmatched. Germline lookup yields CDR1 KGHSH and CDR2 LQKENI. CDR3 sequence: CASSPRTGTYGGYGYTF. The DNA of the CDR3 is TGTGCCAGCTCTCCCAGGACAGGGACGTACGGTGGCTATGGCTACACCTTC. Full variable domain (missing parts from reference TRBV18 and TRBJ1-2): NAGVMQNPRHLVRRRGQEARLRCSPMKGHSHVYWYRQLPEEGLKFMVYLQKENIIDESGMPKERFSAEFPKEGPSILRIQQVVRGDSAAYFCASSPRTGTYGGYGYTFGSGTRLTVV.